This T cell receptor (beta chain) came from a study of cytomegalovirus exposure and HLA in healthy donors. Study findings and constraints: What a later analysis reportedly showed was that an Asian-associated ancestry cluster had fewer N-insertions than the approximately 720-donor mean.

Concerning this clone itself: Its antigen is as yet unknown.

Trimming removed 1 base from V and 5 bases from J, with 9 bases in between. Germline CDR1 SGHTA, CDR2 FQGNSA. This CDR3 has 14 residues. Use of 60 Vbeta and 13 Jbeta primers characterized the PCR. Method: immunoSEQ multiplex PCR; TCRdb's copy keeps in-frame clones and lacks some. Among 140,000 or so clones listed, over 60% were seen once. The sequenced sample was PBMCs. V is TRBV7-2 and J is TRBJ2-1; perhaps TRBD1 as D (6 bases). This clonotype was obtained from a woman aged 55-70 years in good health and CMV-seronegative. CDR3 nucleotides: TGTGCCAGCAGCTTAGACAGGGTAGACAATGAGCAGTTCTTC. It encodes CASSLDRVDNEQFF.